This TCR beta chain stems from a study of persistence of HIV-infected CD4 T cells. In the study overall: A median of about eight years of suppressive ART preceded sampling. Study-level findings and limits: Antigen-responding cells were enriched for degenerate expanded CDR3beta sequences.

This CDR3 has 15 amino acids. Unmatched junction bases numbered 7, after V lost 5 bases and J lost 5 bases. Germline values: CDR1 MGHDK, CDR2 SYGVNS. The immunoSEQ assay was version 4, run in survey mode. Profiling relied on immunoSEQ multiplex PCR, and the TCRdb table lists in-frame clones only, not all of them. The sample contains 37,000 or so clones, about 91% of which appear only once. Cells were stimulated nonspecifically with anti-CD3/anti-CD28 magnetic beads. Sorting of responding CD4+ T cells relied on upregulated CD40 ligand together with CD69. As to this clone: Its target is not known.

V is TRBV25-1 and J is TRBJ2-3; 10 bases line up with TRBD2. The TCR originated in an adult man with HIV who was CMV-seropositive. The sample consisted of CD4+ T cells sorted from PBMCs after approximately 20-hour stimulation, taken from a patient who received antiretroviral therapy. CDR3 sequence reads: CASSPFLAGEDTQYF. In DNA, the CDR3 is TGTGCCAGCAGTCCCTTCCTAGCGGGAGAAGATACGCAGTATTTT.